The entry below describes one T cell receptor (beta chain). Trimming removed 4 bases at V and 0 bases at J, with 16 bases between. Germline values: CDR1 SGHRS, CDR2 YFSETQ. The CDR3 has 17 amino acids. This record belongs to a study of response to subunit inactivated influenza vaccine. TCRdb ran MiXCR on the RT-PCR reads and lists one entry per CDR3 protein. Among 500,000 to 600,000 distinct CDR3 sequences listed, around 11% were seen once. The sample was PBMCs from blood, taken on the day of vaccination. The chain couples TRBV5-1 to TRBJ1-4, with D tentatively TRBD1 (5 bases). The receptor comes from a man aged 45-60 years who received an inactivated influenza vaccine. This chain's CDR3 is CASSPGTDFTTNEKLFF. The CDR3 nucleotides are TGCGCCAGCAGCCCCGGGACGGACTTTACAACTAATGAAAAACTGTTTTTT.